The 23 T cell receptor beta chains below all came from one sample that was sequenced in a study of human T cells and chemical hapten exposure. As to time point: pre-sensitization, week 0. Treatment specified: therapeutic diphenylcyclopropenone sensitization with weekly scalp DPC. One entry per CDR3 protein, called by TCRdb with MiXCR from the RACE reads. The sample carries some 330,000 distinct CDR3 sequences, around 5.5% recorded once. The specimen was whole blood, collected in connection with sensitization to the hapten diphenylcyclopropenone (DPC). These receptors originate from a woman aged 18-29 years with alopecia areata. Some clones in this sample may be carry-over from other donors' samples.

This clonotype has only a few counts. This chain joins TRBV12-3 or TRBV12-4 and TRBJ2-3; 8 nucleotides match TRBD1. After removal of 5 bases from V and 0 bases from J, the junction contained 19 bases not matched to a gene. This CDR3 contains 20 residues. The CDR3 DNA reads TGTGCCAGCAGTCACGGCAGGGGGCTTTACCTCCCCGGTAGCACAGATACGCAGTATTTT. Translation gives CASSHGRGLYLPGSTDTQYF.

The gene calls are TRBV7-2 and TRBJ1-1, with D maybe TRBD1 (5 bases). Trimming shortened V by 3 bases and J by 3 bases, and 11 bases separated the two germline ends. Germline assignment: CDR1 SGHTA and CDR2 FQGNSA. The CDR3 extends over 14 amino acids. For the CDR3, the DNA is TGTGCCAGCAGCTTCTGGGTCAGGGACACTGAAGCTTTCTTT. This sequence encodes CASSFWVRDTEAFF.

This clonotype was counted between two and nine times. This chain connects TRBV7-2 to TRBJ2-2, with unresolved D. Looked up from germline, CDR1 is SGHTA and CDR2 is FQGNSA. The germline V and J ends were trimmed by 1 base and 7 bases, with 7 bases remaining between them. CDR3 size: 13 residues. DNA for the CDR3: TGTGCCAGCAGCTTAGATCCAGACGGGGAGCTGTTTTTT. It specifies CASSLDPDGELFF.

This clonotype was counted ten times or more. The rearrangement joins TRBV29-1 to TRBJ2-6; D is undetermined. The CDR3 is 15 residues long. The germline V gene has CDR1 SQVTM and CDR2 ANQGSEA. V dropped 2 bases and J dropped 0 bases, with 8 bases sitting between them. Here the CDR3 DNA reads TGCAGCGTTGAACTCCGGAACTCTGGGGCCAACGTCCTGACTTTC. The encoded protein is CSVELRNSGANVLTF.

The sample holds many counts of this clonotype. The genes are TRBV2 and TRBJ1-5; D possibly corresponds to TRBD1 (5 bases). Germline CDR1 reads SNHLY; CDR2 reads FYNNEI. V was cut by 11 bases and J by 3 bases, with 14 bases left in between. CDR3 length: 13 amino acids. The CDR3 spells CAGGLVSNQPQHF. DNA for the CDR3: TGTGCCGGGGGACTAGTTTCCAATCAGCCCCAGCATTTT.

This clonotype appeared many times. The CDR3 loop reads CASSQEWGPNTEAFF. The DNA for the CDR3 is TGCGCCAGCAGCCAAGAGTGGGGGCCGAACACTGAAGCTTTCTTT. The V and J genes are TRBV4-3 and TRBJ1-1; the D gene is possibly TRBD1 (6 bases). The V and J ends lost 0 bases and 1 base respectively, with 9 bases between them. Germline CDR1 reads LGHNA; CDR2 reads YSLEER. The CDR3 covers 15 residues.

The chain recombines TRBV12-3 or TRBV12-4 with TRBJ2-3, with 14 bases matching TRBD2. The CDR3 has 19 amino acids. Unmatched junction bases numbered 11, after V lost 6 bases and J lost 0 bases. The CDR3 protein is CASRLSRLAGGKSTDTQYF. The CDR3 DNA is TGTGCCAGCAGACTATCGAGACTAGCGGGGGGGAAAAGCACAGATACGCAGTATTTT.

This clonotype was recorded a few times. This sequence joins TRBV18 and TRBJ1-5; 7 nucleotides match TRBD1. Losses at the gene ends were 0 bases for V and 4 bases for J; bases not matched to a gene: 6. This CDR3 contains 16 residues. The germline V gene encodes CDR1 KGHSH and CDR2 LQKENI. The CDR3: CASSPPSQQGNQPQHF. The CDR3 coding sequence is TGTGCCAGCTCACCACCGTCGCAACAGGGGAATCAGCCCCAGCATTTT.

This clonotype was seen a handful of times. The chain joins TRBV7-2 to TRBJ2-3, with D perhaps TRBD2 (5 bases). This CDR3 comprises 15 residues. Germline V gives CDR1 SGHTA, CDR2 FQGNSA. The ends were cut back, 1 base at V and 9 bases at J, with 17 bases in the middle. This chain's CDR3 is CASSLVFRAEGTQYF. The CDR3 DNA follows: TGTGCCAGCAGCTTAGTATTTAGGGCCGAGGGCACGCAGTATTTT.

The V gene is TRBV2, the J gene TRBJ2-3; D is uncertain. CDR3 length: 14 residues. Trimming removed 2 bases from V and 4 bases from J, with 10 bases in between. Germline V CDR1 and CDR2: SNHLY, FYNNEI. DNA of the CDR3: TGTGCCAGCAGTGAATGGGCTAGGGCAGATACGCAGTATTTT. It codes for CASSEWARADTQYF.

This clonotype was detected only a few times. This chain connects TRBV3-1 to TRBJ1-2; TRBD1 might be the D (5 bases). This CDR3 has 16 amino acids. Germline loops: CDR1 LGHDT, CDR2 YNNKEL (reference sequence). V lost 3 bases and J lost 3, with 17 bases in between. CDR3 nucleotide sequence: TGTGCCAGCAGCCAGGACGGACATGGGGACGACTATGGCTACACCTTC. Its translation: CASSQDGHGDDYGYTF.

CDR3 protein: CASSVDEGFTDTQYF. The CDR3 nucleotides are TGTGCCAGCAGCGTAGACGAGGGATTCACAGATACGCAGTATTTT. The J gene is TRBJ2-3, the V gene TRBV9, with D perhaps matching TRBD2 (5 bases). CDR1 and CDR2 from the germline V gene are SGDLS and YYNGEE. The CDR3 sequence is 15 residues long. V shed 0 bases and J shed 2 bases, with 10 bases lying between them.

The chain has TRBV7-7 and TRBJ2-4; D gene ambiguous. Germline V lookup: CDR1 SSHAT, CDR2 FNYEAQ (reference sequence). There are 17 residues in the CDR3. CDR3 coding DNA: TGTGCTGGCAGCTCCTGCACCATCCAGAACAGAGCGAACATTCAGTACTTC. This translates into CAGSSCTIQNRANIQYF.

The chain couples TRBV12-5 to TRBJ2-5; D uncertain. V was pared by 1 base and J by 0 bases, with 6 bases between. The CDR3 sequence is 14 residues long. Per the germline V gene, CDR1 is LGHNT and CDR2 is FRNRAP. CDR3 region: CASGLGPNQETQYF. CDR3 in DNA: TGTGCTAGTGGTTTGGGCCCGAACCAAGAGACCCAGTACTTC.

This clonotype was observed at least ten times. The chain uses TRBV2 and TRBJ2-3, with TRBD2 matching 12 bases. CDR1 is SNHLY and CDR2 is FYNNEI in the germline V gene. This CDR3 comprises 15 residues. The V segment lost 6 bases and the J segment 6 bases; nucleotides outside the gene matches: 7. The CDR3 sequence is CASRALLAGGDTQYF. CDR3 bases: TGTGCCAGCAGGGCCTTACTAGCGGGGGGCGATACGCAGTATTTT.

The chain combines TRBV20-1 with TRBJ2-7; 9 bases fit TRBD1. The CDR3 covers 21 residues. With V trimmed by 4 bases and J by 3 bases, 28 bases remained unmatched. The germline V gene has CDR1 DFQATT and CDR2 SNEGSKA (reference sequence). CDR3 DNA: TGCAGTGCTACCCCCGGCCACCGGGACAGGGATTCCTACAGGACATACTACGAGCAGTACTTC. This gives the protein CSATPGHRDRDSYRTYYEQYF.

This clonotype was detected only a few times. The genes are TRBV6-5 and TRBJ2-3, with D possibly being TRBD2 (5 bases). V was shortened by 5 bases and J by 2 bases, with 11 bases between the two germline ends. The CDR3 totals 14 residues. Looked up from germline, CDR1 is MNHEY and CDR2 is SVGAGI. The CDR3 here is CASSRGEHTDTQYF. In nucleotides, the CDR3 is TGTGCCAGCAGTCGTGGGGAGCACACAGATACGCAGTATTTT.

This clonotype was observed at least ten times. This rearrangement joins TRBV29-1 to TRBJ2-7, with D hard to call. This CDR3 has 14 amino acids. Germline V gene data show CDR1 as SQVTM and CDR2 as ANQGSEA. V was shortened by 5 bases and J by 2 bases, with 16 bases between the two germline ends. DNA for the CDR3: TGCAGCGTTTCAACTCTTGGGGTGCCCTACGAGCAGTACTTC. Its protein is CSVSTLGVPYEQYF.

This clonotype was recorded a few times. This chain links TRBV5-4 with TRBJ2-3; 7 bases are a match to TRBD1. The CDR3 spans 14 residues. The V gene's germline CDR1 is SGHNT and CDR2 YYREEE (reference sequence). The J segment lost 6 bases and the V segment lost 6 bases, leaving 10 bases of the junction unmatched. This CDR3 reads CASTKLTGADTQYF. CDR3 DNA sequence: TGTGCCAGCACCAAGTTAACAGGGGCTGATACGCAGTATTTT.

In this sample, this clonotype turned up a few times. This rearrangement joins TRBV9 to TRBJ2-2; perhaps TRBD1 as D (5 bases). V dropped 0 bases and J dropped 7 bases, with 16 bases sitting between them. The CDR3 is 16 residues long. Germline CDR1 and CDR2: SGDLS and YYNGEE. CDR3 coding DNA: TGTGCCAGCAGCGTAGCTCAGGGCTCTTTCGTCGGGGAGCTGTTTTTT. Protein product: CASSVAQGSFVGELFF.

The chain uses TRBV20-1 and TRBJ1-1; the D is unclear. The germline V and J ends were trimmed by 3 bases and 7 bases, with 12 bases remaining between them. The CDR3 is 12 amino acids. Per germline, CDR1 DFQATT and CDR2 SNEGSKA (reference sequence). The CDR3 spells CSARIGSFEAFF. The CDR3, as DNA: TGCAGTGCTAGGATCGGGAGTTTTGAAGCTTTCTTT.

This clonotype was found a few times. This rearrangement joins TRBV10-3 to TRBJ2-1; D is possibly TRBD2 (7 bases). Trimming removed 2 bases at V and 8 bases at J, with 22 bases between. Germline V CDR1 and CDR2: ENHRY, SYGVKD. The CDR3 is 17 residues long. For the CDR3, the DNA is TGTGCCATCAGTGAGGGAGCGGGGTGGACCAAGGGGGATGAGCAGTTCTTC. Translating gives CAISEGAGWTKGDEQFF.

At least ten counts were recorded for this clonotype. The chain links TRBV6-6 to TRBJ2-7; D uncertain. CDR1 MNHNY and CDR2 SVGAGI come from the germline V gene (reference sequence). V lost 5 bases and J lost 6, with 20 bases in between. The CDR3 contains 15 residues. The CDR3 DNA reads TGTGCCAGCAGTGGAGCATCCAGTGCCCCCGGCGAGCAGTACTTC. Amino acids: CASSGASSAPGEQYF.